The 9 T cell receptor beta chains in this list originate from one sample, sequenced in a study of blood T cell repertoires in COVID-19. Sequencing was performed with immunoSEQ multiplex PCR; in TCRdb, only in-frame clones are kept and a portion is missing. This table has about 250,000 clones, about nine tenths appearing once. Sequencing input: peripheral blood. The receptors here all came from a woman aged 25 to 45 with COVID-19, enrolled during active disease.

The chain joins TRBV6-4 to TRBJ1-1; D may be TRBD1 (6 bases). This CDR3 spans 16 amino acids. Germline lookup yields CDR1 MRHNA and CDR2 SNTAGT. The V gene lost 6 bases and the J gene lost 6 bases, with 23 bases spanning the gap. The CDR3 sequence: CASRPQGTEPGAEAFF. The CDR3 nucleotides are TGTGCCAGCAGACCCCAGGGGACCGAGCCTGGCGCTGAAGCTTTCTTT.

The genes are TRBV13 and TRBJ2-2; 7 bases are shared with TRBD1. Germline V CDR1 and CDR2: PRHDT, FYEKMQ (reference sequence). V lost 6 bases and J lost 0; bases outside the gene matches: 10. This CDR3 contains 17 residues. The CDR3 protein is CASSGNRGLSNTGELFF. In nucleotides, the CDR3 is TGTGCCAGCAGTGGGAACAGGGGCCTTTCGAACACCGGGGAGCTGTTTTTT.

The chain has TRBV27 and TRBJ2-3; 8 positions agree with TRBD2. After removal of 6 bases from V and 1 base from J, the junction contained 6 bases not matched to a gene. This CDR3 is built from 15 residues. Germline loops: CDR1 MNHEY, CDR2 SMNVEV (reference sequence). This CDR3 is CASRSGGGGTDTQYF. The CDR3 DNA sequence: TGTGCCAGCAGATCCGGGGGGGGAGGCACAGATACGCAGTATTTT.

The DNA for the CDR3 is TGTGCCAGCAGTTGGGGTGGCCGGACTTTTGGAAACACCATATATTTT. Its protein is CASSWGGRTFGNTIYF. The chain is built from TRBV28 and TRBJ1-3; D not resolved. The germline CDR1 and CDR2 sequences are MDHEN and SYDVKM. This CDR3 contains 16 residues. V lost 4 bases and J lost 3, with 16 bases in between. Full variable domain (rest looked up from reference TRBV28 and TRBJ1-3): DVKVTQSSRYLVKRTGEKVFLECVQDMDHENMFWYRQDPGLGLRLIYFSYDVKMKEKGDIPEGYSVSREKKERFSLILESASTNQTSMYLCASSWGGRTFGNTIYFGEGSWLTVV.

The V and J genes are TRBV5-8 and TRBJ1-1, with no clear D. Trimming left V 4 bases short and J 8 bases short, with 21 bases between. The CDR3 consists of 15 residues. CDR1 SGHTS and CDR2 YDEGEE come from the germline V gene. The chain's CDR3 is CASSRNLSPGREAFF. DNA of the CDR3: TGTGCCAGCAGCCGCAACCTCTCCCCCGGGAGAGAAGCTTTCTTT.

This chain links TRBV2 with TRBJ2-1; 10 positions match TRBD2. Germline V CDR1 and CDR2: SNHLY, FYNNEI. The CDR3 has 15 amino acids. Trimming cost V 1 base and J 8 bases; bases outside gene matches: 5. The CDR3 nucleotides are TGTGCCAGCAGTGAAGGGACTAGCGGCGGGGATGAGCAGTTCTTC. As protein: CASSEGTSGGDEQFF.

The rearrangement links TRBV7-2 to TRBJ1-3; 12 bases agree with TRBD1. The V gene end was trimmed by 5 bases and the J gene end by 11 bases; junction bases not matched to a gene: 13. Germline V gene lookup returns CDR1 SGHTA and CDR2 FQGNSA. The CDR3 length is 16 residues. As DNA, the CDR3 is TGTGCCAGCAGCCCCGGAACCCCGGGACAGGGGGCTGCCATATATTTT. This translates into CASSPGTPGQGAAIYF.

V and J are TRBV29-1 and TRBJ2-4, with 7 bases aligning to TRBD2. After removal of 6 bases from V and 13 bases from J, the junction contained 15 bases not matched to a gene. CDR3 length equals 13 residues. Germline lookup yields CDR1 SQVTM and CDR2 ANQGSEA. CDR3 sequence: CSVGPGSGSGQYF. CDR3 sequence (DNA): TGCAGCGTCGGGCCCGGGTCGGGTAGCGGGCAGTACTTC. Using reference TRBV29-1 and TRBJ2-4 for the parts outside the CDR3, the full variable domain is SAVISQKPSRDICQRGTSLTIQCQVDSQVTMMFWYRQQPGQSLTLIATANQGSEATYESGFVIDKFPISRPNLTFSTLTVSNMSPEDSSIYLCSVGPGSGSGQYFGAGTRLSVL.

This clone was observed a single time. The chain links TRBV4-1 to TRBJ2-5, with a possible D match to TRBD1 (5 bases). Germline V CDR1 and CDR2: MGHRA, YSYEKL. This CDR3 region has 16 residues. Trimming took off 1 base at V and 3 bases at J, with 15 bases between the two ends. The CDR3 nucleotides read TGCGCCAGCAGCCAAGGAAAGGGCCAGGGAAAAGAGACCCAGTACTTC. The encoded protein is CASSQGKGQGKETQYF.